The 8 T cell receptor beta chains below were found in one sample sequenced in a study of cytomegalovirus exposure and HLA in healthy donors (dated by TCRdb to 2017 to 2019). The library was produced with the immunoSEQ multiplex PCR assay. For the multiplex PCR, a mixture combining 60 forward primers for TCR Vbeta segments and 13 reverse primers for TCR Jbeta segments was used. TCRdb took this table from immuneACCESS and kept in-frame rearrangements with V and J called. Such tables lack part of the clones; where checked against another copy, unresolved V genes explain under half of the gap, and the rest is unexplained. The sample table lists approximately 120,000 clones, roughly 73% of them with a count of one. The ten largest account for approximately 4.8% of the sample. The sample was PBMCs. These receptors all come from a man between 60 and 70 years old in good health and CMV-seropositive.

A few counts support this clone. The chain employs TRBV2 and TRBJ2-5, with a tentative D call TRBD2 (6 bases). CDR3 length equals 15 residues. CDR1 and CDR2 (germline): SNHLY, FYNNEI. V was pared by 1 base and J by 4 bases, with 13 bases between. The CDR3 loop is CASSEGTSTSETQYF. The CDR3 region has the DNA TGTGCCAGCAGTGAAGGTACTAGCACCTCAGAGACCCAGTACTTC.

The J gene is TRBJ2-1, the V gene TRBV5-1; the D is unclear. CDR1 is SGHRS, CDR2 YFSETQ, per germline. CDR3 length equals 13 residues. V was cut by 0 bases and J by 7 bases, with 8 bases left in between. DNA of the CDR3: TGCGCCAGCAGCTTGGAGAGGTTGAATGAGCAGTTCTTC. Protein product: CASSLERLNEQFF.

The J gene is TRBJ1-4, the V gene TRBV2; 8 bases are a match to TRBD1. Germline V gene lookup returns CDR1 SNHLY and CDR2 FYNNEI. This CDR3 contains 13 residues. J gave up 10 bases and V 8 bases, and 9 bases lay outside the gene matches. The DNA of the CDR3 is TGTGCCAGCGATGGACAGGGAGGTGGAAAACTGTTTTTT. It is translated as CASDGQGGGKLFF.

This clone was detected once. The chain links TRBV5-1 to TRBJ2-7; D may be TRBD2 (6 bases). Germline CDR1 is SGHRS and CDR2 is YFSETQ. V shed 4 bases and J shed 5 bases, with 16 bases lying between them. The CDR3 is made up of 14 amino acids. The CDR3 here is CASSPGGGENEQYF. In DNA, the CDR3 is TGCGCCAGCAGCCCGGGTGGAGGGGAAAACGAGCAGTACTTC.

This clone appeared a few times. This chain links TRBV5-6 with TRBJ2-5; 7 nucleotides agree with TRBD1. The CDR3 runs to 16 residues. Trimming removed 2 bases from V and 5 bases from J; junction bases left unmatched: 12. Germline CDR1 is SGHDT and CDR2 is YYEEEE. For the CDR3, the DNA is TGTGCCAGCAGCTTTTATGGGTTGAGGGGACAGGAGACCCAGTACTTC. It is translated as CASSFYGLRGQETQYF.

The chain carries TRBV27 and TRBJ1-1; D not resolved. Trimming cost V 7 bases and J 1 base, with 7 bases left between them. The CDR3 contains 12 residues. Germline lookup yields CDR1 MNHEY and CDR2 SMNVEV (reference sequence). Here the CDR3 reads CASKRQNTEAFF. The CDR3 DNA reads TGTGCCAGCAAGCGTCAGAACACTGAAGCTTTCTTT.

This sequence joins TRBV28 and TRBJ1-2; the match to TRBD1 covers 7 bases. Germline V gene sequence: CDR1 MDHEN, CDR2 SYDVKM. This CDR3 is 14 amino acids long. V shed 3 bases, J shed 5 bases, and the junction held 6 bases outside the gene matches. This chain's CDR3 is CASSFPGQLYGYTF. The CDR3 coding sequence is TGTGCCAGCAGTTTCCCGGGACAGTTATATGGCTACACCTTC.

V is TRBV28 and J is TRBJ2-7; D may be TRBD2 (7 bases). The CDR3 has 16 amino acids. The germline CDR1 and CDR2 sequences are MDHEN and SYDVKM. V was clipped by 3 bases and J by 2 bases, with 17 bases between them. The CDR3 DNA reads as TGTGCCAGCAGTTTGGGATGGGGGGGCATCGCCTACGAGCAGTACTTC. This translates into CASSLGWGGIAYEQYF.